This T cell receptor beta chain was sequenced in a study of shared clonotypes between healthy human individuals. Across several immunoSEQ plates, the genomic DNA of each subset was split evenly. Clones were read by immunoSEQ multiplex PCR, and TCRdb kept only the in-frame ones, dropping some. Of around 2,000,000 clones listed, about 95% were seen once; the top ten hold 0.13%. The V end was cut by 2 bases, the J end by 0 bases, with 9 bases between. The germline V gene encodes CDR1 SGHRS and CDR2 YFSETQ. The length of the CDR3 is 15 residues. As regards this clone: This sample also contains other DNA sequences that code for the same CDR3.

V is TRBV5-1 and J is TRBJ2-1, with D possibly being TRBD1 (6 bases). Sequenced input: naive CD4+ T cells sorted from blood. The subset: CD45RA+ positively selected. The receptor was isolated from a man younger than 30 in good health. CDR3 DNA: TGCGCCAGCAGCTTACAGGGCAGCTCCTACAATGAGCAGTTCTTC. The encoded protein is CASSLQGSSYNEQFF.